This passage covers 31 T cell receptor beta chains from one sample sequenced in a study of T cells in Graves' hyperthyroidism and ophthalmopathy. TCR beta CDR3 sequences were amplified from RNA transcripts. RT-PCR in the first round (using the HTBI primer set) targeted the TCR CDR3. TCRdb fed the multiplex PCR reads into MiXCR, producing one record per CDR3 protein. The sample consists of fewer than 650,000 distinct CDR3 sequences, approximately 15% of them appearing once. The sample comprised blood. These receptors were obtained from a woman between 18 and 30 years old with Graves' ophthalmopathy.

This clonotype has just a few counts. This CDR3 reads CASSPGGPSYEQYF. As DNA, the CDR3 is TGTGCCAGCAGCCCCGGAGGCCCCTCCTACGAGCAGTACTTC. The chain employs TRBV9 and TRBJ2-7; TRBD2 might be the D (5 bases). From germline, CDR1 is SGDLS and CDR2 YYNGEE. Trimming left V 4 bases short and J 0 bases short, with 11 bases between. This CDR3 region has 14 residues.

This clonotype was seen a few times. The V gene is TRBV19, the J gene TRBJ2-2; 8 bases align to TRBD2. Germline-derived CDR1 and CDR2 are LNHDA and SQIVND (reference sequence). The trim removed 5 bases at V and 4 bases at J, leaving 9 bases unmatched. This CDR3 contains 16 residues. In DNA, the CDR3 is TGTGCCAGTAGTCCTCGGGGGGGGTCGGGCACCGGGGAGCTGTTTTTT. This encodes CASSPRGGSGTGELFF.

This chain links TRBV25-1 with TRBJ2-7; D is perhaps TRBD2 (5 bases). Per germline, CDR1 MGHDK and CDR2 SYGVNS. V lost 8 bases and J lost 4, with 12 bases in between. CDR3 size: 12 residues. CDR3 loop: CASGRGVYEQYF. CDR3 nucleotides: TGTGCCAGCGGCCGGGGAGTTTACGAGCAGTACTTC.

This clonotype was observed many times. The gene calls are TRBV11-1 and TRBJ2-7; TRBD2 agrees at 12 bases. The CDR3 has 16 amino acids. V was clipped by 5 bases and J by 3 bases; unmatched bases: 8. Per germline, CDR1 SGHAT and CDR2 FQDESV (reference sequence). The chain's CDR3 is CASSHTGLAGHYEQYF. As DNA, the CDR3 is TGTGCCAGCAGCCACACGGGACTAGCGGGCCACTACGAGCAGTACTTC.

J is TRBJ2-7 and V is TRBV15; tentative D call: TRBD1 (5 bases). V was clipped by 3 bases and J by 0 bases, with 12 bases between them. The CDR3 has 15 amino acids. Germline CDR1 is LNHNV and CDR2 is YYDKDF (reference sequence). CDR3 sequence (DNA): TGTGCCACCAGCAGCCGAAGGACACTCTCCTACGAGCAGTACTTC. It encodes CATSSRRTLSYEQYF.

This clonotype was picked up many times. This chain connects TRBV6-1 to TRBJ2-5, with TRBD1 matching over 9 bases. J was trimmed by 6 bases and V by 5 bases; bases with no gene match: 4. CDR1 MNHNS and CDR2 SASEGT come from the germline V gene. This CDR3 region has 13 residues. CDR3 amino acids: CASSSTGGKTQYF. CDR3 DNA: TGTGCCAGCAGTTCGACAGGGGGGAAGACCCAGTACTTC.

This clonotype turned up a few times. The chain recombines TRBV19 with TRBJ1-6; 7 bases map to TRBD1. Germline CDR1 reads LNHDA; CDR2 reads SQIVND (reference sequence). Trimming at V came to 8 bases and at J to 7 bases, leaving 2 bases not matched to a gene. The CDR3 contains 12 residues. The CDR3: CASGTENSPLHF. In DNA form, the CDR3 reads TGTGCCAGTGGGACAGAGAATTCACCCCTCCACTTT.

This clonotype was counted only a few times. This rearrangement joins TRBV20-1 to TRBJ2-1; 7 positions match TRBD1. Germline CDR1 DFQATT, CDR2 SNEGSKA (reference sequence). Trimming took 0 bases from V and 4 from J; bases not matched to a gene: 6. The CDR3 runs to 15 residues. The CDR3 nucleotides read TGCAGTGCTAGAGATGGGGACAGCCAATACAATGAGCAGTTCTTC. Translated: CSARDGDSQYNEQFF.

This clonotype was seen repeatedly, ten times or more. The chain combines TRBV2 with TRBJ1-4, with TRBD1 matching 9 bases. The CDR3 has 15 amino acids. In germline, CDR1 is SNHLY, CDR2 FYNNEI. V gave up 6 bases and J gave up 4 bases; unmatched junction bases: 6. In DNA form, the CDR3 reads TGTGCCAGCAGCGGACAGGGGTCACGTAATGAAAAACTGTTTTTT. Protein: CASSGQGSRNEKLFF.

This clonotype was recorded at least ten times. The chain has TRBV12-5 and TRBJ1-1, with 11 bases lining up with TRBD1. Losses at the gene ends were 0 bases for V and 4 bases for J; bases not matched to a gene: 4. The CDR3 is made up of 16 amino acids. Germline V gene sequence: CDR1 LGHNT, CDR2 FRNRAP. CDR3: CASGLVVGQGATEAFF. For the CDR3, the DNA is TGTGCTAGTGGTTTGGTCGTCGGACAGGGGGCCACTGAAGCTTTCTTT.

The chain employs TRBV11-3 and TRBJ2-7; TRBD1 matches at 8 bases. Germline CDR1 SGHNT, CDR2 YENEEA. There are 16 residues in the CDR3. V shed 0 bases and J 4 bases; nucleotides not matched to a gene: 8. CDR3 bases: TGTGCCAGCAGCTTAGATTTTGACAGGGGATCGTACGAGCAGTACTTC. Translation gives CASSLDFDRGSYEQYF.

This clonotype was picked up a small number of times. The chain combines TRBV6-1 with TRBJ1-2, with TRBD1 matching over 7 bases. The CDR3 has 12 amino acids. The J segment lost 8 bases and the V segment lost 8 bases, leaving 8 bases of the junction unmatched. CDR1 is MNHNS, CDR2 SASEGT, per germline. CDR3 loop: CASYTGVGGYTF. In DNA, the CDR3 is TGTGCCAGCTATACAGGGGTTGGAGGCTACACCTTC.

This clonotype was observed many times. The V call is TRBV28, the J call TRBJ1-5; 10 bases fit TRBD1. Germline V gene data show CDR1 as MDHEN and CDR2 as SYDVKM. The CDR3 has 16 amino acids. Unmatched junction bases numbered 13, after V lost 7 bases and J lost 7 bases. The CDR3 region has the DNA TGTGCCAGCATGGGACGACAGGGGGCTATCAAACAGCCCCAGCATTTT. It is translated as CASMGRQGAIKQPQHF. The full variable domain, completed using reference TRBV28 and TRBJ1-5, is DVKVTQSSRYLVKRTGEKVFLECVQDMDHENMFWYRQDPGLGLRLIYFSYDVKMKEKGDIPEGYSVSREKKERFSLILESASTNQTSMYLCASMGRQGAIKQPQHFGDGTRLSIL.

This clonotype was detected many times. The chain combines TRBV18 with TRBJ2-3, with D perhaps TRBD2 (6 bases). The germline V gene encodes CDR1 KGHSH and CDR2 LQKENI. V was cut by 0 bases and J by 1 base, with 11 bases left in between. The CDR3 spans 16 residues. CDR3 DNA sequence: TGTGCCAGCTCACCACCGAGCGGAGGGGGCACAGATACGCAGTATTTT. It is translated as CASSPPSGGGTDTQYF.

This clonotype showed up many times. The CDR3 reads CSGNKDRGLYEQYF. CDR3 bases: TGCAGTGGAAACAAGGACAGGGGGCTCTACGAGCAGTACTTC. The chain has TRBV20-1 and TRBJ2-7; 11 positions match TRBD1. Germline CDR1 and CDR2: DFQATT and SNEGSKA (reference sequence). J lost 3 bases, V lost 7 bases, and 8 bases had no gene match. The CDR3 has 14 amino acids.

This clonotype has a count of ten or more. J is TRBJ2-5 and V is TRBV6-1; TRBD1 aligns across 8 bases. V dropped 1 base and J dropped 4; count of bases not matched to a gene: 5. The CDR3 runs to 15 residues. Germline V gives CDR1 MNHNS, CDR2 SASEGT. CDR3 residues: CASSEGTGMVETQYF. The DNA for the CDR3 is TGTGCCAGCAGTGAAGGGACAGGGATGGTAGAGACCCAGTACTTC.

This chain uses TRBV27 with TRBJ1-4, with D perhaps TRBD1 (6 bases). The germline CDR1 and CDR2 sequences are MNHEY and SMNVEV (reference sequence). The CDR3 loop spans 16 amino acids. Trimming took 2 bases from V and 5 from J, leaving 15 bases between them. The CDR3 region has the DNA TGTGCCAGCAGTTTAAACTGCGGGGGCCGGAATGAAAAACTGTTTTTT. It is translated as CASSLNCGGRNEKLFF.

This clonotype was counted many times. The chain combines TRBV6-1 with TRBJ2-1; D remains ambiguous. The V and J ends lost 5 bases and 0 bases respectively, with 14 bases between them. CDR1 and CDR2 from the germline V gene are MNHNS and SASEGT. The CDR3 length is 16 residues. CDR3 DNA: TGTGCCAGCAGTTATTCTAACGAGTACTCCTACAATGAGCAGTTCTTC. Translation: CASSYSNEYSYNEQFF.

The chain combines TRBV10-3 with TRBJ2-1; 14 nucleotides match TRBD2. With 4 bases clipped from V and 1 base from J, the junction kept 12 bases outside the gene matches. This CDR3 spans 20 amino acids. Germline V gene data show CDR1 as ENHRY and CDR2 as SYGVKD. In nucleotides, the CDR3 is TGTGCCATCAGTGGCGGGACTAGCGGGAGTCTCCATCGTTCCTACAATGAGCAGTTCTTC. Protein sequence: CAISGGTSGSLHRSYNEQFF.

This clonotype was seen many times. J is TRBJ2-5 and V is TRBV11-2; tentatively, D is TRBD2 (5 bases). Germline V gene sequence: CDR1 SGHAT, CDR2 FQNNGV. The CDR3 totals 13 residues. V lost 4 bases, J lost 2 bases, and 8 bases lay in between. CDR3 DNA: TGTGCCAGCAGCTACGGGATTCAAGAGACCCAGTACTTC. Amino acids: CASSYGIQETQYF.

This clonotype was seen more than once but under ten times. This chain joins TRBV6-2 or TRBV6-3 and TRBJ2-7, with D possibly TRBD2 on 5 matching bases. CDR3 length: 15 residues. The V gene lost 8 bases and the J gene lost 3 bases, with 20 bases spanning the gap. Germline V gene sequence: CDR1 MNHEY, CDR2 SVGEGT. The CDR3 DNA reads TGTGCCAGCCTTGCACGGGGAATAGCAGACTACGAGCAGTACTTC. It yields the protein CASLARGIADYEQYF.

This clonotype was found many times. The J gene is TRBJ2-1, the V gene TRBV6-1; D not resolved. Trimming pared 5 bases from V and 2 bases from J, leaving 16 bases between. This CDR3 spans 16 amino acids. The V gene's germline CDR1 is MNHNS and CDR2 SASEGT. CDR3 nucleotides: TGTGCCAGCAGTCCCTCGACCCCGAACCCCTACAATGAGCAGTTCTTC. It is translated as CASSPSTPNPYNEQFF.

This clonotype was seen ten or more times. The rearrangement links TRBV29-1 to TRBJ2-5; 11 nucleotides align to TRBD2. The CDR3 spans 15 residues. V lost 1 base and J lost 3; bases outside the gene matches: 4. Germline assignment: CDR1 SQVTM and CDR2 ANQGSEA. The CDR3 DNA reads as TGCAGCGTTGAAGGGGGGACTAGCGGTAAAGAGACCCAGTACTTC. It specifies CSVEGGTSGKETQYF.

This clonotype was recorded many times. The genes are TRBV7-3 and TRBJ2-1, with 7 bases matching TRBD2. J gave up 3 bases and V 3 bases, and 5 bases lay outside the gene matches. CDR3 length: 15 residues. Germline CDR1 and CDR2: SGHTA and FQGTGA. The CDR3 DNA is TGTGCCAGCAGCTTGGGTGGGAGGGGCTACAATGAGCAGTTCTTC. This codes for CASSLGGRGYNEQFF.

This clonotype was detected ten times or more. The chain links TRBV4-1 to TRBJ2-7; D gene unclear. V lost 0 bases and J 7 bases, leaving 10 bases between the germline ends. CDR1 is MGHRA and CDR2 is YSYEKL in the germline V gene. The CDR3 is 13 residues long. CDR3 amino acids: CASSQDPWGEQYF. The CDR3 DNA follows: TGCGCCAGCAGCCAAGACCCGTGGGGTGAGCAGTACTTC.

This clonotype has at least ten counts. This chain uses TRBV2 with TRBJ1-2, with 8 bases lining up with TRBD1. The CDR3 totals 15 residues. V shed 4 bases, J shed 4 bases, and the junction held 8 bases outside the gene matches. CDR1 and CDR2 from the germline V gene are SNHLY and FYNNEI. As DNA, the CDR3 is TGTGCCAGCAGTGTTGGGCAGGGGGCAATCTATGGCTACACCTTC. Translating gives CASSVGQGAIYGYTF.

This clonotype was observed a few times. The chain links TRBV2 to TRBJ1-2; 11 nucleotides match TRBD1. V shed 3 bases and J 5 bases; nucleotides not matched to a gene: 5. There are 15 residues in the CDR3. From germline, CDR1 is SNHLY and CDR2 FYNNEI. CDR3 residues: CASSDRTGGAYGYTF. The DNA for the CDR3 is TGTGCCAGCAGTGATCGGACAGGGGGCGCGTATGGCTACACCTTC.

This clonotype was counted many times. The chain joins TRBV9 to TRBJ1-1; no clear D. Germline V CDR1 and CDR2: SGDLS, YYNGEE. V dropped 0 bases and J dropped 1 base, with 10 bases sitting between them. The CDR3 is made up of 15 amino acids. The CDR3 DNA reads TGTGCCAGCAGCGTAGCAGGTGTTGGGAACACTGAAGCTTTCTTT. As protein: CASSVAGVGNTEAFF.

This clonotype was counted a few times. This rearrangement joins TRBV5-5 to TRBJ1-2, with D possibly matching TRBD1 (6 bases). In germline, CDR1 is SGHKS, CDR2 YYEKEE (reference sequence). Trimming removed 2 bases at V and 3 bases at J, with 17 bases between. This CDR3 is 16 amino acids long. The CDR3 region is CASSFPQGIAYYGYTF. CDR3 coding DNA: TGTGCCAGCAGCTTCCCTCAGGGGATTGCGTACTATGGCTACACCTTC.

This chain joins TRBV4-2 and TRBJ2-2; 14 nucleotides line up with TRBD2. This CDR3 contains 16 residues. Trimming took 1 base from V and 9 from J; bases not matched to a gene: 4. Germline-derived CDR1 and CDR2 are LGHNA and YNFKEQ. As DNA, the CDR3 is TGTGCCAGCAGCCAAGCCGGGACTAGCGGGAGATGGGAGCTGTTTTTT. Encoded protein: CASSQAGTSGRWELFF.

The chain couples TRBV10-3 to TRBJ1-5; D is perhaps TRBD1 (6 bases). With 10 bases removed from V and 6 bases from J, the gap between germline ends came to 28 bases. This CDR3 is built from 17 residues. CDR1 ENHRY and CDR2 SYGVKD come from the germline V gene. CDR3 nucleotides: TGTGCCAGCAGCCCAGACCCAGGCAGGGGAGTGCGTCAGCCCCAGCATTTT. Translation gives CASSPDPGRGVRQPQHF.